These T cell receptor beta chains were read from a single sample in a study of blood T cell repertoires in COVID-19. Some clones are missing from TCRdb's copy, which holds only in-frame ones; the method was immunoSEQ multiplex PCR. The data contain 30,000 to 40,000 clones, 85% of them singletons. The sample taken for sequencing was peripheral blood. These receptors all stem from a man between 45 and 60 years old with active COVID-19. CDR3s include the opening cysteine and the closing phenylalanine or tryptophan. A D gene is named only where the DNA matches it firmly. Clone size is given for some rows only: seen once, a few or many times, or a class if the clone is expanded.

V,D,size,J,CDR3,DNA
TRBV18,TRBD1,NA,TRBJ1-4,CASATGGHEKLFF,TGTGCCAGCGCGACAGGGGGGCATGAAAAACTGTTTTTT
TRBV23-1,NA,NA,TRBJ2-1,CASSQWPPEADYNEQFF,TGCGCCAGCAGTCAGTGGCCCCCTGAAGCGGACTACAATGAGCAGTTCTTC
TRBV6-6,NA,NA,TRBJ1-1,CASSYSGGDTEAFF,TGTGCCAGCAGTTACTCGGGGGGAGACACTGAAGCTTTCTTT
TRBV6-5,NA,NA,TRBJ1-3,CASKLGNTIYF,TGTGCCAGCAAGCTCGGAAACACCATATATTTT
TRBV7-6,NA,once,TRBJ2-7,CASSLGAGYSYEQYF,TGTGCCAGCAGCTTAGGAGCAGGGTACTCCTACGAGCAGTACTTC
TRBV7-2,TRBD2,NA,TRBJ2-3,CASSLQRGGTDTQYF,TGTGCCAGCAGCTTACAGCGGGGGGGCACAGATACGCAGTATTTT
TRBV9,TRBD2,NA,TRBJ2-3,CASSVELAGVLDTQYF,TGTGCCAGCAGCGTAGAGCTAGCGGGGGTATTAGATACGCAGTATTTT
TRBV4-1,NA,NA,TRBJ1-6,CASSQVSINNSPLHF,TGCGCCAGCAGCCAAGTCTCTATCAATAATTCACCCCTCCACTTT
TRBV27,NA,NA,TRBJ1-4,CASSSTGLSNEKLFF,TGTGCCAGCAGTTCCACGGGACTATCAAATGAAAAACTGTTTTTT
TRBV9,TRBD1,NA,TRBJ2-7,CASSTGQGRYEQYF,TGTGCCAGCAGCACCGGACAGGGCCGCTACGAGCAGTACTTC
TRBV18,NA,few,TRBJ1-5,CASSPADSNQPQHF,TGTGCCAGCTCACCGGCAGATAGCAATCAGCCCCAGCATTTT